This is a list of T cell receptor beta chains from one sample in a study of CD8+ T cells in alopecia areata. Using immunoSEQ multiplex PCR, the repertoire was profiled, and TCRdb retains in-frame clones only, with some absent. Seen here are tens of thousands of clones, approximately 66% observed once, and the top ten hold about 20%. The specimen comprised CD8+ T cells sorted from blood, sampled at week 24, from a patient treated with tofacitinib. The receptor set was obtained from a human donor with alopecia areata. The CDR3 runs from the conserved cysteine through the conserved F or W. D genes are given only for firm matches. Clone size appears in some rows only: once, few, many, or a class for an expanded clone.

clone size	D gene	J gene	V gene	CDR3 DNA	CDR3 protein
-	TRBD2	TRBJ2-1	TRBV4-3	TGCGCCAGCAGCCAAGCGCTAACTAGCGGGGGCGCCGAGCAGTTCTTC	CASSQALTSGGAEQFF
once	-	TRBJ2-3	TRBV13	TGTGCCAGCAGCTCCAGCGGAGATACGCAGTATTTT	CASSSSGDTQYF
-	-	TRBJ2-1	TRBV29-1	TGCAGCGTTATGACCTACAATGAGCAGTTCTTC	CSVMTYNEQFF
-	-	TRBJ2-1	TRBV7-9	TGTGCCAGCAGCTCGACAGACATCTCCTACAATGAGCAGTTCTTC	CASSSTDISYNEQFF
-	TRBD1	TRBJ2-7	TRBV2	TGTGCCAGCAGTTCGGGACAGCGTCTCTACGAGCAGTACTTC	CASSSGQRLYEQYF
-	TRBD1	TRBJ1-2	TRBV5-1	TGCGCCAGCAGCAGTGGGACAGGAGACTATGGCTACACCTTC	CASSSGTGDYGYTF
few	-	TRBJ2-7	TRBV9	TGTGCCAGCAGCGTAGGACACCAGAGCTCCTACGAGCAGTACTTC	CASSVGHQSSYEQYF
-	-	TRBJ2-7	TRBV27	TGTGCCAGCAGTTTAATGGGCGAGCTATCCTCCTACGAGCAGTACTTC	CASSLMGELSSYEQYF
few	-	TRBJ2-1	TRBV29-1	TGCAGCGTTGAAGATAATACAGAATACAATGAGCAGTTCTTC	CSVEDNTEYNEQFF
-	-	TRBJ1-5	TRBV6-6	TGTGCCAGCAGTGTATACATAGGACAGCCCCAGCATTTT	CASSVYIGQPQHF
-	-	TRBJ1-2	TRBV30	TGTGCCTGGAGTGTACAAGGACTCGGCTACACCTTC	CAWSVQGLGYTF
once	-	TRBJ2-7	TRBV27	TGTGCCAGCAGTTTTCTAGGGAGCTCCTACGAGCAGTACTTC	CASSFLGSSYEQYF
-	TRBD2	TRBJ2-5	TRBV7-2	TGTGCCAGCAGCTTAGTCCGCGGCGGGGGAGGAGAGACCCAGTACTTC	CASSLVRGGGGETQYF
few	-	TRBJ2-6	TRBV27	TGTGCCAGCAGTGGGTATGGGGCCAACGTCCTGACTTTC	CASSGYGANVLTF
-	TRBD1	TRBJ1-1	TRBV10-3	TGTGCCATCAGTGACCCTGGGACAGGGTCCACTGAAGCTTTCTTT	CAISDPGTGSTEAFF
-	-	TRBJ2-1	TRBV7-3	TGTGCCAGCAGCTTAGACGGCGGCTCCTACAATGAGCAGTTCTTC	CASSLDGGSYNEQFF
-	TRBD2	TRBJ2-1	TRBV7-2	TGTGCCAGCAGCTCACCCCTTAGCGGGAGGGAGCAGTTCTTC	CASSSPLSGREQFF
-	-	TRBJ2-3	TRBV10-3	TGTGCCATCGCCGCTGGCCCCGGGACAAGTGGCACAGATACGCAGTATTTT	CAIAAGPGTSGTDTQYF
-	-	TRBJ1-5	TRBV4-1	TGCGCCAGCAGCCAAGATCAGTTACAGCCCCAGCATTTT	CASSQDQLQPQHF
-	TRBD2	TRBJ2-7	TRBV5-1	TGCGCCAGCAGCTCCGCCGGGGGGGTGAGCTCCTACGAGCAGTACTTC	CASSSAGGVSSYEQYF
-	TRBD1	TRBJ2-5	TRBV29-1	TGCAGCGTCCAAACCCGGGACAGGGGGCAACAAGAGACCCAGTACTTC	CSVQTRDRGQQETQYF
-	TRBD2	TRBJ2-3	TRBV6-5	TGTGCCAGCAGCCCAGAAGCGGGGGGGACAGATACGCAGTATTTT	CASSPEAGGTDTQYF
-	-	TRBJ2-2	TRBV6-5	TGTGCCAGCACTACGGGCCCAACCGGGGAGCTGTTTTTT	CASTTGPTGELFF
-	-	TRBJ2-7	TRBV23-1	TGCGCCAGCAGTCTCAATCGGGGTTTCTCCTACGAGCAGTACTTC	CASSLNRGFSYEQYF
-	-	TRBJ1-5	TRBV13	TGTGCCAGCAGCCAAGAAAATCAGCCCCAGCATTTT	CASSQENQPQHF
-	-	TRBJ2-7	TRBV2	TGTGCCAGCAGTGGGTCTGACTCCTACGAGCAGTACTTC	CASSGSDSYEQYF
-	TRBD1	TRBJ2-1	TRBV19	TGTGCCAGTAGTCCTACTGACAGGGGGGAGCAGTTCTTC	CASSPTDRGEQFF
-	-	TRBJ1-1	TRBV4-1	TGCGCCAGCAGCGCGAGCCCGGCCAGGGCTAACACTGAAGCTTTCTTT	CASSASPARANTEAFF
-	-	TRBJ2-1	TRBV9	TGTGCCAGCAGCGTAGATGGGGCGGCATCCTACAATGAGCAGTTCTTC	CASSVDGAASYNEQFF
-	TRBD1	TRBJ1-2	TRBV4-1	TGCGCCAGCAGCCACCTGGGACAGTTTTACGGCTACACCTTC	CASSHLGQFYGYTF
-	-	TRBJ2-3	TRBV27	TGTGCCAGCAGTTTAAGTCCCCAGGGAGATACGCAGTATTTT	CASSLSPQGDTQYF
-	-	TRBJ1-5	TRBV27	TGTGCCAGCAGGCCCGGGGGTAATAGCAATCAGCCCCAGCATTTT	CASRPGGNSNQPQHF
-	-	TRBJ2-7	TRBV25-1	TGTGCCAGCAAAAGTGGGGCTAGCGTGGCGATCGAGCAGTACTTC	CASKSGASVAIEQYF
-	TRBD1	TRBJ1-2	TRBV27	TGTGCCAGCAGCTCGGGACAGGGACACTATGGCTACACCTTC	CASSSGQGHYGYTF
few	TRBD1	TRBJ2-7	TRBV27	TGTGCCAGCAGTTTGGGACAGTACTACGAGCAGTACTTC	CASSLGQYYEQYF
-	-	TRBJ1-1	TRBV5-4	TGTGCCAGCAGCTTAGTAGGCAGGGAAGCTTTCTTT	CASSLVGREAFF
few	TRBD2	TRBJ2-1	TRBV28	TGTGCCAGCAGTTTTGTTCTAGCGGGAGCCGCAGATGAGCAGTTCTTC	CASSFVLAGAADEQFF
many	TRBD2	TRBJ2-7	TRBV14	TGTGCCAGCAGTCCTTGGGAGGGCCTGCCCTACGAGCAGTACTTC	CASSPWEGLPYEQYF
few	TRBD1	TRBJ2-3	TRBV5-4	TGCGCCAGCAGCCAGGGGACAGGGGAAGTCACAGATACGCAGTATTTT	CASSQGTGEVTDTQYF
medium-sized	-	TRBJ2-1	TRBV19	TGTGCCACCCGAAATGAGCAGTTCTTC	CATRNEQFF
-	TRBD1	TRBJ2-1	TRBV27	TGTGCCAGCAGTTTAGGGACAGGGGTAAATGAGCAGTTCTTC	CASSLGTGVNEQFF
-	-	TRBJ2-6	TRBV30	TGTGCCCGTAGGGGCTCTGGGGCCAACGTCCTGACTTTC	CARRGSGANVLTF
-	TRBD2	TRBJ2-3	TRBV4-3	TGCGCCAGCAGCCAGATTAGCGGGAGGGCCGACACAGATACGCAGTATTTT	CASSQISGRADTDTQYF
-	-	TRBJ2-3	TRBV5-4	TGTGCCAGCAGGGGGGCAGATACGCAGTATTTT	CASRGADTQYF
-	TRBD2	TRBJ2-4	TRBV2	TGTGCCAGCAGTGAACCGAGCGGGAGGGTCAAAAACATTCAGTACTTC	CASSEPSGRVKNIQYF
few	TRBD1	TRBJ2-1	TRBV5-1	TGCGCCAGCCGTACCGGGACAGACTCCTACAATGAGCAGTTCTTC	CASRTGTDSYNEQFF
-	-	TRBJ2-1	TRBV2	TGTGCCAGCAAGCGCAGGGGGGGTAATGAGCAGTTCTTC	CASKRRGGNEQFF
-	-	TRBJ2-2	TRBV4-3	TGCGCCAGCAGCCAACAGGCCCCCATTACGAACACCGGGGAGCTGTTTTTT	CASSQQAPITNTGELFF
-	-	TRBJ2-7	TRBV4-1	TGCGCCAGCAGCCAAGATCGCCAGGTGGGCGAGCAGTACTTC	CASSQDRQVGEQYF
-	-	TRBJ1-2	TRBV27	TGTGCCAGCAGTCTCCTCGACGGAAACTATGGCTACACCTTC	CASSLLDGNYGYTF
-	-	TRBJ2-7	TRBV4-1	TGCGCCAGCAGCCAAGATCCACAGGTCGGGCCCTACGAGCAGTACTTC	CASSQDPQVGPYEQYF
once	TRBD1	TRBJ2-1	TRBV7-2	TGTGCCAGCAGCCCGGGACAGGGGGCTGAAAATGAGCAGTTCTTC	CASSPGQGAENEQFF
-	TRBD1	TRBJ2-1	TRBV4-3	TGCGCCAGCAGCCAAGACGGTCAGGGGGCGCACAATGAGCAGTTCTTC	CASSQDGQGAHNEQFF
-	-	TRBJ2-3	TRBV28	TGTGCCAGCAGTTCCATACAGGGTCTAGTGAGCACAGATACGCAGTATTTT	CASSSIQGLVSTDTQYF